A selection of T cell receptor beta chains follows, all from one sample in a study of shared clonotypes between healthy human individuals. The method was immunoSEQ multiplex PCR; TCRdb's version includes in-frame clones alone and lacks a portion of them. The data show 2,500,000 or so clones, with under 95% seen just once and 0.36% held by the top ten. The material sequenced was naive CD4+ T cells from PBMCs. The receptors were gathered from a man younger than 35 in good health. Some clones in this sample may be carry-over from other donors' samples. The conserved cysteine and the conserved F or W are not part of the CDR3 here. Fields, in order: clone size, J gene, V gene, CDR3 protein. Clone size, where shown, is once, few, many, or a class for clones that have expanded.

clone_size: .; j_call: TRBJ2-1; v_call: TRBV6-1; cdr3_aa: ASTSGFSSYNEQF
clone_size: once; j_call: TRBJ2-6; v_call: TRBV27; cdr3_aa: ASRPSGANVLT
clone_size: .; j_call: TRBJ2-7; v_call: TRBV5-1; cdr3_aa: ASSEGLAATYEQY
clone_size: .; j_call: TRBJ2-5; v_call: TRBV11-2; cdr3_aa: ASSFTSGGETQY
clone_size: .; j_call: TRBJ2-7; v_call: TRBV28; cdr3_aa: ASSETGVGAYEQY
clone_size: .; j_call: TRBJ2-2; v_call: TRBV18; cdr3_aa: ASSPDSLRTGELF
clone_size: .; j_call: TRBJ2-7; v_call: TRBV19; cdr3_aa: ASSMGPSYEQY
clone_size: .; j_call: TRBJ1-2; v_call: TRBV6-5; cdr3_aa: ASSYWGTGDQKGYT
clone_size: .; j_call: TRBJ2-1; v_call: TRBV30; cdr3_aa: AYARAYNEQF
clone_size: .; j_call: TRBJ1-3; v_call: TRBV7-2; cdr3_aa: ASSLGTGEGNTIY
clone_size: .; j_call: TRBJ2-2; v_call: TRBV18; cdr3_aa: ASSSQTGSTGELF
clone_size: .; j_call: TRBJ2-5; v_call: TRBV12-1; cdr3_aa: ASSFGQGDETQY
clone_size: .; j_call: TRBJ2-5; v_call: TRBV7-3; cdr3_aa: ASSLGAGRQETQY
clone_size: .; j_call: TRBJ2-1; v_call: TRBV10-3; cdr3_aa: AISANPTGTQI
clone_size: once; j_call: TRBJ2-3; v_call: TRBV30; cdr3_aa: AWRGGTSGRNTDTQY
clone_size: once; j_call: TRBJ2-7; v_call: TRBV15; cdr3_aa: ATSRDLVGTYEQY
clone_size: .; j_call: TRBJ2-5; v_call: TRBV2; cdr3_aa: ASRRDPNQY
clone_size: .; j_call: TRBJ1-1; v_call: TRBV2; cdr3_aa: ASHQEMNTEAF
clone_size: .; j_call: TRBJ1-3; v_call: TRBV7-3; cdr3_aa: ASSLLPPGQGSGNTIY
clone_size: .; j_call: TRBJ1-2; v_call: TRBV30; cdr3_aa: AWSGQGASYGYT
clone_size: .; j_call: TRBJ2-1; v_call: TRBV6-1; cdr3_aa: ASSEKVGSLVTYNEQF
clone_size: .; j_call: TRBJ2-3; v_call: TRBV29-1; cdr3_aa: SVDAGGSTDTQY
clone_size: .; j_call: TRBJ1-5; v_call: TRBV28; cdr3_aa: ASSLPGRQPQH
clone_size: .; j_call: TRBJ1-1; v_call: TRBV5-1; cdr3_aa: ASSQDRLNTEAF
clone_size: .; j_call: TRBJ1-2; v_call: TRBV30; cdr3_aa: AWSDTGLVYGYT
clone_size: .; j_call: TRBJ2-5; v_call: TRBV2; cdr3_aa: ASRRQGMGQETQY
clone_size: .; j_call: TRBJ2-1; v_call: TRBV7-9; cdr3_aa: ASTREAYNEQF
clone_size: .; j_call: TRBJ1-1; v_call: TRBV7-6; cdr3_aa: ASSTDRDRGATEAF
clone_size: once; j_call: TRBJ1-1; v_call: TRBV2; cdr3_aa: ASRNRQTMNTEAF
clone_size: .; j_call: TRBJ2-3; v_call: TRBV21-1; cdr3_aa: ASRRTSGTDTQY
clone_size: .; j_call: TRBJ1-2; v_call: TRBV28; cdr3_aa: ASSLNVGPNYGYT
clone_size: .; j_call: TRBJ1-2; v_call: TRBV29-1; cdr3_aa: SVEGLFPARDYT
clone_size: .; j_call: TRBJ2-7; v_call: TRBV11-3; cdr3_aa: ASSLEGTSYEQY
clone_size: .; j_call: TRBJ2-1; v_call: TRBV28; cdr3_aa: ASTPGASGSNEQF
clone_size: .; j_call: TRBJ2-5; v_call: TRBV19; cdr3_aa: ASSSYGETQY
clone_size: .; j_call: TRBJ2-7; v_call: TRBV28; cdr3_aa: ASGRGELAGFGEQY